Below, one TCR beta chain is given with its context. In the source study's methods: Cell counts per sample came from amplifying reference gene primers. Assay used: immunoSEQ multiplex PCR; TCRdb lists only in-frame clones, some missing. V, J and clone size derive from that table, while D and trimming were established from the DNA sequence. The repertoire includes about 160,000 clones, around 80% of them detected once, and 22% sits in the top ten. This record belongs to a study of blood T cell repertoires in COVID-19. Study background: Sites in the United States, Italy and Spain provided acute and convalescent COVID-19 samples. Sample material is recorded as cDNA or gDNA derived from T cells, B-cell-depleted T cells, or PBMCs.

The CDR3 loop spans 15 amino acids. Germline lookup yields CDR1 GTSNPN and CDR2 SVGIG (reference sequence). This receptor was identified in an elderly woman with acute or convalescent COVID-19. The V gene is TRBV30, the J gene TRBJ2-1; 8 bases line up with TRBD1. Material: peripheral blood. The CDR3 is CVLRRSDRERNEQFF. The CDR3 DNA reads TGTGTCTTGAGAAGGTCGGACAGGGAAAGGAATGAGCAGTTCTTC.